The entry below gives a single T cell receptor (beta chain) sequence along with its context. The antigen it recognizes is unknown. No much larger clone exists at a distance of one base, and base qualities are not known. These data originate in a study of blood T cell repertoires in COVID-19 (dated by TCRdb to about 2020). As for the study more broadly: Samples covering the acute and convalescent phases of COVID-19 were provided by collaborators in the United States, Italy and Spain. The prospective study material was composed of cDNA or gDNA derived from T cells, B-cell-depleted T cells, or PBMCs. Deeply sampled blood TCRbeta repertoires from subjects exposed to, actively infected with, or recovered from COVID-19 were included in the dataset. A freely available public database, intended as a resource for researchers studying the immune response to SARS-CoV-2, is where the repertoires were released. The samples were drawn from the first 160 participants of the ongoing ImmuneRACE study and from 950 to 1,500 subjects provided by 6 global collaborators. The sample metadata nearly always contained a de-identified subject ID, COVID-19 status, age in years and sex. Where HLA class I and class II types were available, the types were taken from metadata supplied by the sample provider, not from assay-based typing. The study at large found these results: How much clinical and demographic metadata was included differed by source and by participant, and the metadata was provided uncurated.

The germline V gene encodes CDR1 SGHTA and CDR2 FQGNSA. V gives up 3 bases and J gives up 6 bases, and the segment between their germline ends measures 8 bases. The CDR3 sequence holds 13 residues, the cysteine and phenylalanine included. The entry retains the CDR3 DNA only, 39 bases that are in frame from base 1. Each collaborating institution followed its own protocols to collect whole blood in K2EDTA tubes. For TCRbeta analysis, collaborators shipped samples as frozen whole blood, isolated PBMCs, or DNA extracted from either of those sample types. The immunoSEQ Assay, a bias-controlled multiplex PCR, was used to amplify TCRbeta CDR3 regions from genomic DNA. On the study's bioinformatics: Within the assay, amplification of reference gene primers was used to estimate how many nucleated cells each sample contained. To quantify the absolute abundance of each unique TCRbeta CDR3 rearrangement, sequence reads were collapsed and filtered. For each sample, productive Simpson clonality was calculated as the square root of Simpson's diversity index across productive rearrangements. TCRdb carries this immuneACCESS record with in-frame sequences only. Its versions omit some clonotypes, under half of them owing to an unresolved V gene in the studies checked, with the rest unexplained. For V, J and clone size, that table is used; D and trimming come from the DNA. The sample includes roughly 170,000 clones, with 85% to 90% observed a single time. Together, the top ten hold 20% to 25% of the sample.

The chain is made from TRBV7-2 and TRBJ1-4, with an unclear D gene assignment. Sequencing was carried out using peripheral blood. The source of this sequence is a man in his 70s with active or convalescent COVID-19. The CDR3 region reads CASSLTRDEKLFF. The DNA reads as follows: TGTGCCAGCAGCTTGACACGCGATGAAAAACTGTTTTTT.